This T cell receptor (beta chain) was found in a study of radiotherapy plus CTLA-4 blockade in lung cancer. The V gene's germline CDR1 is SEHNR and CDR2 FQNEAQ (reference sequence). Germline trimming cut 1 base from V and 4 bases from J; bases unmatched to any gene: 10. The length of the CDR3 is 17 residues. Profiled with immunoSEQ multiplex PCR; TCRdb holds only in-frame clones, not every one. Found here are fewer than 35,000 clones, roughly four fifths of them singletons; the top ten hold roughly an eighth. The chain is built from TRBV7-9 and TRBJ2-5, with 9 bases matching TRBD2. This sample comprised peripheral blood, obtained from a patient treated with radiotherapy plus ipilimumab. This clonotype was obtained from a human donor with non-small cell lung cancer that progressed on radiotherapy plus ipilimumab. CDR3 sequence (DNA): TGTGCCAGCAGCTTAGTACTAGCGGGTACATTTCGAGAGACCCAGTACTTC. It codes for CASSLVLAGTFRETQYF.